These 25 T cell receptor beta chains share one sample of origin, sequenced in a study of T cells after yellow fever vaccination. TCRdb re-derived calls from the 5' RACE reads in MiXCR, one entry per CDR3 protein. This sample yields hundreds of thousands of distinct CDR3 sequences, of which around 3.6% are seen a single time; around 22% belongs to the top ten. The sample was PBMCs, taken on the day of the yellow fever booster vaccination. The receptors were gathered from a man between 18 and 35 years old who received the YFV17D yellow fever vaccine.

This clonotype was observed at least ten times. This sequence joins TRBV2 and TRBJ1-3, with 7 bases matching TRBD1. From germline, CDR1 is SNHLY and CDR2 FYNNEI. After removal of 9 bases from V and 2 bases from J, the junction contained 4 bases not matched to a gene. The CDR3 is made up of 13 amino acids. The CDR3 region is CASNGQAGNTIYF. The CDR3 DNA reads as TGTGCCAGTAACGGACAGGCTGGAAACACCATATATTTT.

The genes are TRBV6-2 or TRBV6-3 and TRBJ1-2, with 9 positions matching TRBD1. V lost 4 bases to trimming and J lost 11 bases; unmatched junction nucleotides: 14. Per the germline V gene, CDR1 is MNHEY and CDR2 is SVGEGT. This CDR3 comprises 15 residues. Here the CDR3 DNA reads TGTGCCAGCAGTTCCGGACAGGGGCCTCCTTGGTGGTACACCTTC. Translating it yields CASSSGQGPPWWYTF.

Ten or more counts support this clonotype. V usage is TRBV5-1 and J usage is TRBJ1-2; TRBD1 aligns across 11 bases. Per the germline V gene, CDR1 is SGHRS and CDR2 is YFSETQ. The CDR3 extends over 14 amino acids. V gave up 4 bases and J gave up 5 bases; unmatched junction bases: 4. The CDR3 region has the DNA TGCGCCAGCAGCGAGGACAGGGGGCGGTATGGCTACACCTTC. Amino acids: CASSEDRGRYGYTF. Based on the CDR3 plus reference TRBV5-1 and TRBJ1-2, the full variable domain is KAGVTQTPRYLIKTRGQQVTLSCSPISGHRSVSWYQQTPGQGLQFLFEYFSETQRNKGNFPGRFSGRQFSNSRSEMNVSTLELGDSALYLCASSEDRGRYGYTFGSGTRLTVV.

The chain links TRBV7-3 to TRBJ2-5, with 9 positions matching TRBD1. The V gene's germline CDR1 is SGHTA and CDR2 FQGTGA. V was pared by 5 bases and J by 2 bases, with 9 bases of the junction left unmatched. The CDR3 is 16 amino acids. CDR3 coding DNA: TGTGCCAGCAGCCAAGGACAGGGGAGTTTGCAAGAGACCCAGTACTTC. It translates to CASSQGQGSLQETQYF.

This clonotype was seen ten or more times. This chain connects TRBV7-2 to TRBJ2-7; 8 bases map to TRBD2. Per germline, CDR1 SGHTA and CDR2 FQGNSA. There are 14 residues in the CDR3. J lost 1 base, V lost 5 bases, and 4 bases had no gene match. The CDR3 reads CASSLSGGSYEQYV. CDR3 in DNA: TGTGCCAGCAGCCTGTCGGGGGGGTCCTACGAGCAGTACGTC.

This clonotype was counted many times. This chain uses TRBV7-2 with TRBJ2-7; D unresolved. The germline CDR1 and CDR2 sequences are SGHTA and FQGNSA. This CDR3 is built from 14 residues. Trimming pared 5 bases from V and 5 bases from J, leaving 16 bases between. The CDR3 DNA reads as TGTGCCAGCAGCAGATCGGACGGCTACGACGAGCAGTACTTC. Protein sequence: CASSRSDGYDEQYF. Using reference TRBV7-2 and TRBJ2-7 for the parts outside the CDR3, the full variable domain is GAGVSQSPSNKVTEKGKDVELRCDPISGHTALYWYRQSLGQGLEFLIYFQGNSAPDKSGLPSDRFSAERTGGSVSTLTIQRTQQEDSAVYLCASSRSDGYDEQYFGPGTRLTVT.

The chain joins TRBV9 to TRBJ2-5, with D possibly being TRBD1 (6 bases). CDR3 size: 14 residues. The germline CDR1 and CDR2 sequences are SGDLS and YYNGEE. Trimming cost V 0 bases and J 3 bases, with 9 bases left between them. In DNA, the CDR3 is TGTGCCAGCAGCGTAGGGGGGCGCGAAGAGACCCAGTACTTC. This translates into CASSVGGREETQYF.

J is TRBJ2-7 and V is TRBV5-4, with 12 positions matching TRBD2. CDR1 is SGHNT and CDR2 is YYREEE in the germline V gene (reference sequence). V lost 4 bases, J lost 7 bases, and 9 bases stayed unmatched. The CDR3 totals 15 residues. CDR3 DNA: TGTGCCAGCAGCCGACTAGCGGGGGCCGCTGGGGAGCAGTACTTC. This gives the protein CASSRLAGAAGEQYF. Based on the CDR3 plus reference TRBV5-4 and TRBJ2-7, the full variable domain is ETGVTQSPTHLIKTRGQQVTLRCSSQSGHNTVSWYQQALGQGPQFIFQYYREEENGRGNFPPRFSGLQFPNYSSELNVNALELDDSALYLCASSRLAGAAGEQYFGPGTRLTVT.

This clonotype was seen a few times. The chain employs TRBV11-2 and TRBJ2-1, with 9 positions matching TRBD2. The trim removed 5 bases at V and 6 bases at J, leaving 8 bases unmatched. CDR3 size: 15 residues. Per the germline V gene, CDR1 is SGHAT and CDR2 is FQNNGV. The CDR3 region has the DNA TGTGCCAGCAGCCCGACGGGACTAGCCATCAATGAGCAGTTCTTC. This codes for CASSPTGLAINEQFF.

This clonotype was picked up a small number of times. J is TRBJ1-1 and V is TRBV20-1, with D possibly being TRBD1 (5 bases). This CDR3 region has 13 residues. Germline loops: CDR1 DFQATT, CDR2 SNEGSKA (reference sequence). V lost 5 bases and J lost 6, with 16 bases in between. CDR3 coding DNA: TGCAGTGCTGGACTCCACGGCAGGGCTGAAGCTTTCTTT. Protein: CSAGLHGRAEAFF.

This clonotype occurred many times. CDR3 residues: CASSHAPGQGEDTQYF. The CDR3 DNA reads TGCGCCAGCAGCCATGCTCCGGGACAGGGTGAAGATACGCAGTATTTT. The gene calls are TRBV4-3 and TRBJ2-3, with 9 bases that match TRBD1. V was clipped by 3 bases and J by 5 bases; unmatched bases: 9. Germline CDR1 is LGHNA and CDR2 is YSLEER. The CDR3 is 16 residues long.

The chain joins TRBV20-1 to TRBJ1-2; tentative D call: TRBD1 (5 bases). The CDR3 extends over 10 amino acids. Deletions cut 6 bases from V and 7 bases from J, with 9 bases between. Germline V gene lookup returns CDR1 DFQATT and CDR2 SNEGSKA (reference sequence). The CDR3 sequence: CSAGGTGYTF. Written as DNA, the CDR3 is TGCAGTGCAGGAGGGACTGGCTACACCTTC.

This clonotype was recorded a few times. This chain uses TRBV7-2 with TRBJ1-2; D call uncertain. V lost 1 base and J 8 bases, leaving 11 bases between the germline ends. Germline assignment: CDR1 SGHTA and CDR2 FQGNSA. The length of the CDR3 is 13 residues. As DNA, the CDR3 is TGTGCCAGCAGCTTAGATACCCTGACGGGCTACACCTTC. Amino acids: CASSLDTLTGYTF.

The chain is built from TRBV12-3 or TRBV12-4 and TRBJ1-1; D not certain. Trimming cost V 3 bases and J 4 bases, with 9 bases left between them. This CDR3 has 13 residues. Written as DNA, the CDR3 is TGTGCCAGCAGTTTCGGCGGACCCACTGAAGCTTTCTTT. It translates to CASSFGGPTEAFF.

CDR3 in DNA: TGTGCCTGGAGCGGGGACAGGGGCTACGAGCAGTACTTC. It encodes CAWSGDRGYEQYF. This chain uses TRBV30 with TRBJ2-7; 10 nucleotides line up with TRBD1. CDR1 and CDR2 from the germline V gene are GTSNPN and SVGIG (reference sequence). Trimming removed 3 bases from V and 3 bases from J; junction bases left unmatched: 2. The CDR3 contains 13 residues.

V and J are TRBV7-2 and TRBJ2-3; possible D gene TRBD2, 6 bases. The germline V gene encodes CDR1 SGHTA and CDR2 FQGNSA. The CDR3 length is 17 residues. The V end was cut by 0 bases, the J end by 8 bases, with 21 bases between. The CDR3 nucleotides are TGTGCCAGCAGCTTAGCTCTCCGGGAGCCAAACCCGGTTACGCAGTATTTT. Translation: CASSLALREPNPVTQYF.

This clonotype was seen ten or more times. V usage is TRBV7-2 and J usage is TRBJ2-4, with TRBD1 identical over 8 bases. CDR3 size: 16 residues. CDR1 and CDR2 (germline): SGHTA, FQGNSA. Unmatched junction bases numbered 6, after V lost 5 bases and J lost 0 bases. The chain's CDR3 is CASSQGQVLAKNIQYF. The CDR3 DNA sequence: TGTGCCAGCAGCCAGGGACAGGTGTTAGCCAAAAACATTCAGTACTTC.

This clonotype was detected ten times or more. The chain joins TRBV6-5 to TRBJ2-2, with D unclear. The germline V gene encodes CDR1 MNHEY and CDR2 SVGAGI. Between the trimmed V and J ends, which lost 8 bases and 3 bases, there was a span of 4 bases. This CDR3 is 11 amino acids long. The CDR3 DNA is TGTGCCAGCGGGGACACCGGGGAGCTGTTTTTT. Its protein is CASGDTGELFF.

This clonotype was found a few times. This chain links TRBV2 with TRBJ2-2, with unresolved D. Germline V gene data show CDR1 as SNHLY and CDR2 as FYNNEI. The germline V and J ends were trimmed by 7 bases and 6 bases, with 12 bases remaining between them. CDR3 size: 13 residues. CDR3 residues: CASIPQPPGELFF. Written as DNA, the CDR3 is TGTGCCAGCATCCCCCAGCCTCCCGGGGAGCTGTTTTTT.

In this sample, this clonotype turned up a few times. V is TRBV7-9 and J is TRBJ2-3; D assignment may be TRBD1 or TRBD2 (6 bases each). V was cut by 5 bases and J by 5 bases, with 20 bases left in between. Germline V gene data show CDR1 as SEHNR and CDR2 as FQNEAQ (reference sequence). The CDR3 spans 16 residues. The CDR3 DNA reads TGTGCCAGCAGCACCCCTCGGAGGGGGACGGGAGATACGCAGTATTTT. Translation gives CASSTPRRGTGDTQYF.

This clonotype has a count of ten or more. CDR3 sequence (DNA): TGTGCCAGCAGTGAAACTGTAGGGCTGACTGAAGCTTTCTTT. Translating gives CASSETVGLTEAFF. The chain couples TRBV6-1 to TRBJ1-1; D gene ambiguous. The germline V gene has CDR1 MNHNS and CDR2 SASEGT. V shed 2 bases and J shed 5 bases, with 12 bases lying between them. The length of the CDR3 is 14 residues.

This clonotype has at least ten counts. This sequence joins TRBV5-1 and TRBJ2-5; 10 bases agree with TRBD1. The CDR3 consists of 15 residues. V shed 1 base and J 4 bases; nucleotides not matched to a gene: 4. The germline gives CDR1 SGHRS, CDR2 YFSETQ. Here the CDR3 reads CASSLYRTGGETQYF. For the CDR3, the DNA is TGCGCCAGCAGCTTGTACAGGACAGGGGGAGAGACCCAGTACTTC.

The table lists this clonotype with many counts. V gene TRBV25-1 combines with J gene TRBJ2-1; possible D gene TRBD2, 6 bases. V shed 4 bases and J shed 3 bases, with 19 bases lying between them. This CDR3 comprises 17 residues. Germline CDR1 is MGHDK and CDR2 is SYGVNS. Here the CDR3 reads CASSGPWGENLYNEQFF. CDR3 in DNA: TGTGCCAGCAGTGGACCTTGGGGGGAGAATCTCTACAATGAGCAGTTCTTC.

This chain joins TRBV5-1 and TRBJ2-1, with D unresolved. The CDR3 totals 16 residues. The V end lost 4 bases, the J end lost 4 bases, and 18 bases lay between the germline ends. CDR1 is SGHRS, CDR2 YFSETQ, per germline. CDR3 residues: CASSLALDAGYNEQFF. The CDR3 DNA is TGCGCCAGCAGCCTTGCGTTGGACGCCGGTTACAATGAGCAGTTCTTC.

This clonotype was observed at least ten times. The V and J genes are TRBV5-5 and TRBJ2-6; D remains unclear. The CDR3 sequence is 15 residues long. Germline loops: CDR1 SGHKS, CDR2 YYEKEE (reference sequence). V lost 2 bases to trimming and J lost 2 bases, with 8 bases between them. CDR3 loop: CASSFISAGANVLTF. The CDR3 nucleotides are TGTGCCAGCAGCTTTATCTCGGCTGGGGCCAACGTCCTGACTTTC.